This TCR beta chain originates from a study of T cell repertoires in ileal Crohn's disease. Sample time point: proximal margin of the surgical specimen (macroscopically non-inflamed). Sequencing was performed with immunoSEQ multiplex PCR; in TCRdb, only in-frame clones are kept and a portion is missing. This sample has 5,700 or so clones, with 60% to 85% found just once. The CDR3 contains 16 residues. Between the trimmed V and J ends, which lost 0 bases and 0 bases, there was a span of 11 bases. The specimen was ileal tissue. The chain uses TRBV23-1 and TRBJ1-1; D gene uncertain. TRBV23-1 is treated as an ORF (open reading frame) with a function not yet certain. This TCR was sampled from an adult with Crohn's disease. The CDR3 here is CASSQSVPDMNTEAFF. In nucleotides, the CDR3 is TGCGCCAGCAGTCAATCGGTTCCAGACATGAACACTGAAGCTTTCTTT.